One sample yielded the 13 T cell receptor beta chains listed below, sequenced in a study of blood T cells in healthy people across ages. The second PCR ran roughly 6 to 11 cycles with a sample-barcoded 5' primer and J-beta primers. Via MiXCR, TCRdb re-called the 5' RACE reads, giving one row per CDR3 protein. The sample carries roughly 800,000 distinct CDR3 sequences, 20% to 25% recorded once. The same data also contributed to another study, on T cells of mothers and their children.

The specimen was blood. The receptors come from a boy younger than 18 in good health.

The chain recombines TRBV12-3 or TRBV12-4 with TRBJ2-1, with D possibly TRBD2 on 6 matching bases. V was cut by 3 bases and J by 5 bases, with 17 bases left in between. The length of the CDR3 is 16 residues. CDR3 in DNA: TGTGCCAGCAGTTTCTACGGGAGAGACCTAAACAATGAGCAGTTCTTC. It codes for CASSFYGRDLNNEQFF.

There are a few counts of this clonotype. The V gene is TRBV5-1, the J gene TRBJ2-5; 7 nucleotides align to TRBD1. The J call may be wrong; the DNA end is better matched by TRBJ2-1. Germline V gene data show CDR1 as SGHRS and CDR2 as YFSETQ. The CDR3 length is 16 residues. CDR3 sequence reads: CASSWTTGTELNEQFF. The CDR3 DNA follows: TGCGCCAGCAGCTGGACAACCGGGACAGAACTCAATGAGCAGTTCTTC.

This sequence joins TRBV5-1 and TRBJ2-1; TRBD1 agrees at 7 bases. CDR1 SGHRS and CDR2 YFSETQ come from the germline V gene. V lost 3 bases to trimming and J lost 9 bases; unmatched junction nucleotides: 15. This CDR3 has 16 amino acids. CDR3 DNA: TGCGCCAGCAGCTCAACCGGACAGGCTGGCTCGGGTGAGCAGTTCTTC. Translated, it gives CASSSTGQAGSGEQFF.

In this sample, this clonotype turned up a few times. The chain carries TRBV20-1 and TRBJ2-3, with D possibly TRBD2 on 6 matching bases. CDR1 DFQATT and CDR2 SNEGSKA come from the germline V gene (reference sequence). The CDR3 length is 17 residues. Trimming took 0 bases from V and 0 from J, leaving 16 bases between them. CDR3 residues: CSARETGRNPSTDTQYF. The CDR3 DNA sequence: TGCAGTGCTAGAGAGACGGGGAGGAATCCTAGCACAGATACGCAGTATTTT.

This clonotype came up once. The V and J genes are TRBV7-8 and TRBJ2-1, with D perhaps matching TRBD1 (6 bases). The V end lost 6 bases, the J end lost 3 bases, and 12 bases lay between the germline ends. The CDR3 has 14 amino acids. The germline V gene has CDR1 SGHVS and CDR2 FQNEAQ. The CDR3 sequence is CASRQGQFYNEQFF. CDR3 coding DNA: TGTGCCAGCAGACAAGGACAGTTCTACAATGAGCAGTTCTTC. Combining the CDR3 with reference TRBV7-8 and TRBJ2-1 gives the whole variable domain GAGVSQSPRYKVAKRGQDVALRCDPISGHVSLFWYQQALGQGPEFLTYFQNEAQLDKSGLPSDRFFAERPEGSVSTLKIQRTQQEDSAVYLCASRQGQFYNEQFFGPGTRLTVL.

This clonotype was recorded a few times. V is TRBV7-9 and J is TRBJ1-6; possibly TRBD1 for D (5 bases). Germline CDR1 and CDR2: SEHNR and FQNEAQ (reference sequence). The V and J ends lost 5 bases and 7 bases respectively, with 18 bases between them. This CDR3 contains 16 residues. This CDR3 reads CASSRSGLKGNSPLHF. The CDR3 region has the DNA TGTGCCAGCAGCCGCTCGGGACTTAAGGGCAATTCACCCCTCCACTTT.

This clonotype was detected only a few times. This chain uses TRBV12-3 or TRBV12-4 with TRBJ2-5; 8 bases align to TRBD1. The closer fit of TRBJ2-1 to the DNA end suggests the J call may be wrong. The CDR3 covers 15 residues. CDR3 nucleotides: TGTGCCAGCAGTCTTGGACAGGGAATAGACAATGAGCAGTTCTTC. This gives the protein CASSLGQGIDNEQFF.

The rearrangement uses TRBV14 and TRBJ2-1; D is ambiguous. In germline, CDR1 is SGHDN, CDR2 FVKESK. There are 14 residues in the CDR3. With 3 bases removed from V and 4 bases from J, the gap between germline ends came to 10 bases. In nucleotides, the CDR3 is TGTGCCAGCAGCCAGTTAGACACTTACAATGAGCAGTTCTTC. Translation: CASSQLDTYNEQFF.

This clonotype was counted only a few times. The gene calls are TRBV7-8 and TRBJ2-5, with 10 bases aligning to TRBD2. CDR1 is SGHVS, CDR2 FQNEAQ, per germline. The trim removed 3 bases at V and 4 bases at J, leaving 5 bases unmatched. This CDR3 has 15 amino acids. CDR3 protein: CASSLLAGVTETQYF. CDR3 DNA sequence: TGTGCCAGCAGCTTGCTAGCGGGAGTTACAGAGACCCAGTACTTC.

Points on this clonotype: Mismatch with germline at one junction end may stem from a read error. The chain is built from TRBV6-2 or TRBV6-3 and TRBJ2-3, with D possibly called TRBD1 or TRBD2 (6 bases each). CDR1 MNHEY and CDR2 SVGEGT come from the germline V gene. The CDR3 is 15 residues long. The CDR3 DNA is TGTGCCAGCAGCCGGAGGGCACAGGGTACAGATACGCCGTATTTT. Translating gives CASSRRAQGTDTPYF.

The rearrangement uses TRBV20-1 and TRBJ1-1; 8 bases align to TRBD1. This CDR3 contains 15 residues. The germline V gene encodes CDR1 DFQATT and CDR2 SNEGSKA (reference sequence). V shed 5 bases, J shed 1 base, and the junction held 9 bases outside the gene matches. The CDR3 protein is CSAADRARGNTEAFF. The CDR3 nucleotides read TGCAGTGCTGCGGACAGGGCCCGGGGGAACACTGAAGCTTTCTTT.

The chain combines TRBV12-3 or TRBV12-4 with TRBJ1-2; TRBD1 matches 10 bases. The trim removed 5 bases at V and 4 bases at J, leaving 10 bases unmatched. This CDR3 region has 16 residues. CDR3 protein: CASSRQGAMISYGYTF. DNA for the CDR3: TGTGCCAGCAGTCGACAGGGGGCGATGATTAGCTATGGCTACACCTTC.

This chain connects TRBV30 to TRBJ1-2; no reliable D call. CDR1 is GTSNPN, CDR2 SVGIG, per germline (reference sequence). The ends were cut back, 4 bases at V and 4 bases at J, with 13 bases in the middle. This CDR3 has 13 amino acids. Here the CDR3 reads CAWNPDLLYGYTF. The CDR3 DNA sequence: TGTGCCTGGAACCCGGACTTACTCTATGGCTACACCTTC.